What follows are 27 T cell receptor beta chains derived from one specimen sequenced in a study of blood T cell repertoires in COVID-19. Sequenced by immunoSEQ multiplex PCR; TCRdb stores in-frame clones only, minus some. Among approximately 170,000 clones listed, roughly 85% were seen once. The sequenced material came from peripheral blood. These receptors were collected from a man between 50 and 59 years old with active or convalescent COVID-19.

A few counts support this clone. The CDR3 nucleotides are TGCAGTGCCCCTTCACAGGGGGAGCAGTACTTC. Its translation: CSAPSQGEQYF. The rearrangement links TRBV20-1 to TRBJ2-7; 7 bases agree with TRBD1. This CDR3 contains 11 residues. The V gene's germline CDR1 is DFQATT and CDR2 SNEGSKA (reference sequence). V was clipped by 6 bases and J by 7 bases; unmatched bases: 6.

The chain recombines TRBV12-3 or TRBV12-4 with TRBJ1-1, with D perhaps matching TRBD1 (5 bases). Trimming shortened V by 5 bases and J by 4 bases, and 11 bases separated the two germline ends. This CDR3 is built from 13 residues. In DNA form, the CDR3 reads TGTGCCAGCAGTCAAACAGGTGCCACTGAAGCTTTCTTT. It encodes CASSQTGATEAFF.

V usage is TRBV11-2 and J usage is TRBJ2-7, with TRBD2 matching over 8 bases. V dropped 3 bases and J dropped 5; count of bases not matched to a gene: 6. The V gene's germline CDR1 is SGHAT and CDR2 FQNNGV. This CDR3 has 14 residues. Here the CDR3 DNA reads TGTGCCAGCAGCTTCGGGGGGGCGGGCAACGAGCAGTACTTC. This codes for CASSFGGAGNEQYF.

This sequence joins TRBV5-5 and TRBJ1-5; a possible D gene is TRBD1 (5 bases). Trimming removed 3 bases at V and 5 bases at J, with 15 bases between. Germline V lookup: CDR1 SGHKS, CDR2 YYEKEE (reference sequence). The CDR3 runs to 15 residues. The CDR3 region has the DNA TGTGCCAGCAGCTCCGGGCTTTGGGGGGATCAGCCCCAGCATTTT. It codes for CASSSGLWGDQPQHF.

The rearrangement uses TRBV7-9 and TRBJ2-7, with 8 bases aligning to TRBD2. This CDR3 is 16 amino acids long. The V gene's germline CDR1 is SEHNR and CDR2 FQNEAQ (reference sequence). J gave up 7 bases and V 0 bases, and 11 bases lay outside the gene matches. The CDR3 sequence: CASSLAKAGGFSEQYF. As DNA, the CDR3 is TGTGCCAGCAGCTTAGCTAAGGCGGGGGGATTCAGTGAGCAGTACTTC. The full variable domain, with the rest looked up from reference TRBV7-9 and TRBJ2-7, is DTGVSQNPRHKITKRGQNVTFRCDPISEHNRLYWYRQTLGQGPEFLTYFQNEAQLEKSRLLSDRFSAERPKGSFSTLEIQRTEQGDSAMYLCASSLAKAGGFSEQYFGPGTRLTVT.

This chain uses TRBV10-3 with TRBJ1-2; a weak D match, TRBD1 (6 bases). CDR1 and CDR2 (germline): ENHRY, SYGVKD. The CDR3 is 17 amino acids. V gave up 0 bases and J gave up 4 bases, with 18 bases separating them. This chain's CDR3 is CAISESMGHLSLYGYTF. CDR3 nucleotides: TGTGCCATCAGTGAGTCGATGGGACACTTGTCCCTCTATGGCTACACCTTC.

This chain connects TRBV2 to TRBJ1-1; possible D gene TRBD1, 6 bases. V lost 3 bases and J lost 1, with 9 bases in between. Germline assignment: CDR1 SNHLY and CDR2 FYNNEI. This CDR3 contains 14 residues. In nucleotides, the CDR3 is TGTGCCAGCAGTGAGGGACATTCGAACACTGAAGCTTTCTTT. Translation: CASSEGHSNTEAFF.

The rearrangement joins TRBV7-2 to TRBJ2-1, with D possibly matching TRBD2 (6 bases). Germline CDR1 is SGHTA and CDR2 is FQGNSA. The CDR3 runs 13 residues. With 6 bases removed from V and 7 bases from J, the gap between germline ends came to 13 bases. The CDR3 nucleotides read TGTGCCAGCAGTTGGCGGGGAGGTAATGAGCAGTTCTTC. As protein: CASSWRGGNEQFF.

The rearrangement uses TRBV7-9 and TRBJ1-2; 8 positions agree with TRBD1. With 0 bases clipped from V and 8 bases from J, the junction kept 5 bases outside the gene matches. The germline gives CDR1 SEHNR, CDR2 FQNEAQ (reference sequence). The CDR3 has 14 amino acids. Here the CDR3 DNA reads TGTGCCAGCAGCTTAGCGCAGGGGGCGGAGGGCTACACCTTC. Translation: CASSLAQGAEGYTF.

The chain links TRBV29-1 to TRBJ1-4, with D possibly being TRBD1 (5 bases). This CDR3 comprises 14 residues. V was trimmed by 3 bases and J by 4 bases, leaving 12 bases between them. From germline, CDR1 is SQVTM and CDR2 ANQGSEA. The CDR3 is CSVEGGSSNEKLFF. The DNA of the CDR3 is TGCAGCGTTGAGGGGGGGTCCAGTAATGAAAAACTGTTTTTT. Full variable domain (outside the CDR3, taken from reference TRBV29-1 and TRBJ1-4): SAVISQKPSRDICQRGTSLTIQCQVDSQVTMMFWYRQQPGQSLTLIATANQGSEATYESGFVIDKFPISRPNLTFSTLTVSNMSPEDSSIYLCSVEGGSSNEKLFFGSGTQLSVL.

This chain links TRBV5-5 with TRBJ1-5, with a weak D call TRBD1 (6 bases). V was pared by 0 bases and J by 5 bases, with 12 bases between. This CDR3 is 15 amino acids long. The germline V gene has CDR1 SGHKS and CDR2 YYEKEE (reference sequence). Here the CDR3 reads CASSLGPTGHQPQHF. The CDR3 coding sequence is TGTGCCAGCAGCTTGGGTCCGACAGGTCATCAGCCCCAGCATTTT.

The chain couples TRBV4-2 to TRBJ2-1; D unclear. This CDR3 has 14 amino acids. CDR1 is LGHNA, CDR2 YNFKEQ, per germline. Trimming pared 6 bases from V and 1 base from J, leaving 10 bases between. CDR3 sequence: CASRDLTSYNEQFF. Here the CDR3 DNA reads TGTGCCAGCAGAGACTTAACATCCTACAATGAGCAGTTCTTC.

The genes are TRBV4-1 and TRBJ2-5; D not certain. Trimming took 0 bases from V and 0 from J, leaving 8 bases between them. Germline CDR1 reads MGHRA; CDR2 reads YSYEKL. The CDR3 is 15 residues long. DNA of the CDR3: TGCGCCAGCAGCCAAGATTGGGCCGACCAAGAGACCCAGTACTTC. This translates into CASSQDWADQETQYF.

V usage is TRBV5-4 and J usage is TRBJ2-5; 7 bases map to TRBD2. V gave up 0 bases and J gave up 4 bases; unmatched junction bases: 6. The CDR3 sequence is 15 residues long. CDR1 is SGHNT and CDR2 is YYREEE in the germline V gene (reference sequence). CDR3 loop: CASSLEGPGGETQYF. CDR3 DNA sequence: TGTGCCAGCAGCTTGGAGGGCCCGGGGGGAGAGACCCAGTACTTC.

V usage is TRBV4-3 and J usage is TRBJ2-7; the D gene is possibly TRBD1 (6 bases). Trimming took 1 base from V and 0 from J, leaving 10 bases between them. The germline gives CDR1 LGHNA, CDR2 YSLEER. This CDR3 contains 15 residues. In DNA form, the CDR3 reads TGCGCCAGCAGCCAAGGAAGGACAGTCTCCTACGAGCAGTACTTC. It is translated as CASSQGRTVSYEQYF.

The J gene is TRBJ1-2, the V gene TRBV19; D may be TRBD1 (6 bases). The germline CDR1 and CDR2 sequences are LNHDA and SQIVND (reference sequence). Trimming stripped 7 bases from V and 5 bases from J, with 17 bases between. The CDR3 has 14 residues. Here the CDR3 reads CASTTAGVEYGYTF. CDR3 nucleotides: TGTGCCAGTACCACCGCAGGGGTTGAATATGGCTACACCTTC.

This chain's CDR3 is CASSPRTGGSNSPLHF. The CDR3 DNA is TGTGCCAGCAGCCCCAGGACAGGGGGCTCTAATTCACCCCTCCACTTT. This chain connects TRBV5-4 to TRBJ1-6; 11 bases match TRBD1. Trimming at V came to 4 bases and at J to 6 bases, leaving 6 bases not matched to a gene. The germline gives CDR1 SGHNT, CDR2 YYREEE (reference sequence). This CDR3 spans 16 amino acids.

The chain uses TRBV6-1 and TRBJ2-7; D is undetermined. This CDR3 is built from 12 residues. V lost 2 bases, J lost 4 bases, and 6 bases lay in between. The V gene's germline CDR1 is MNHNS and CDR2 SASEGT. As DNA, the CDR3 is TGTGCCAGCAGTGAACAGTTGTACGAGCAGTACTTC. Its protein is CASSEQLYEQYF.

J is TRBJ1-5 and V is TRBV5-6, with a possible D match to TRBD1 (6 bases). CDR1 and CDR2 (germline): SGHDT, YYEEEE. This CDR3 is 14 amino acids long. The germline V and J ends were trimmed by 2 bases and 7 bases, with 13 bases remaining between them. As DNA, the CDR3 is TGTGCCAGCAGCTTCGGTGGGGGGGCACAGCCCCAGCATTTT. The encoded protein is CASSFGGGAQPQHF.

This chain links TRBV7-9 with TRBJ1-3; maybe TRBD1 (5 bases). This CDR3 has 16 amino acids. The germline CDR1 and CDR2 sequences are SEHNR and FQNEAQ (reference sequence). Between the trimmed V and J ends, which lost 4 bases and 0 bases, there was a span of 13 bases. For the CDR3, the DNA is TGTGCCAGCAGCTCTCGACAGAGCCTCTCTGGAAACACCATATATTTT. It yields the protein CASSSRQSLSGNTIYF.

The chain couples TRBV15 to TRBJ2-5; 9 bases fit TRBD1. CDR3 length equals 15 residues. The V gene's germline CDR1 is LNHNV and CDR2 YYDKDF (reference sequence). The junction had 6 bases not matched to a gene; V was cut back by 5 bases and J by 2 bases. DNA for the CDR3: TGTGCCACCAGCGAAGGACAGGGGAGGCAAGAGACCCAGTACTTC. This translates into CATSEGQGRQETQYF.

This chain links TRBV19 with TRBJ2-5; TRBD2 aligns across 7 bases. CDR1 is LNHDA, CDR2 SQIVND, per germline (reference sequence). Trimming removed 1 base from V and 7 bases from J; junction bases left unmatched: 12. The CDR3 contains 16 residues. CDR3 DNA: TGTGCCAGTAGTATAGGGGCGGGGGACGATCTTTGGACCCAGTACTTC. It specifies CASSIGAGDDLWTQYF.

The sample holds a few counts of this clone. The chain couples TRBV2 to TRBJ2-7; no firm D call. The CDR3 length is 12 residues. The V end was cut by 3 bases, the J end by 3 bases, with 6 bases between. Germline CDR1 SNHLY, CDR2 FYNNEI. The CDR3 spells CASSDPVYEQYF. DNA of the CDR3: TGTGCCAGCAGTGACCCCGTCTACGAGCAGTACTTC.

The rearrangement links TRBV6-6 to TRBJ1-2; weak D call: TRBD1 (5 bases). V was shortened by 0 bases and J by 4 bases, with 12 bases between the two germline ends. The CDR3 spans 15 residues. Germline CDR1 and CDR2: MNHNY and SVGAGI (reference sequence). Here the CDR3 reads CASSYSSGFGYGYTF. CDR3 DNA sequence: TGTGCCAGCAGTTACTCGTCAGGGTTTGGCTATGGCTACACCTTC.

The chain has TRBV11-3 and TRBJ2-1; 9 bases map to TRBD2. The CDR3 spans 14 residues. Germline CDR1 reads SGHNT; CDR2 reads YENEEA. V trimming: 0 bases; J trimming: 9 bases; junction bases outside the gene matches: 3. The CDR3 nucleotides are TGTGCCAGCAGCTTAGAGGGTAGCGGGAGTGAGCAGTTCTTC. Translating gives CASSLEGSGSEQFF.

This clone occurred once. V usage is TRBV14 and J usage is TRBJ1-5; D remains unclear. Trimming took 4 bases from V and 0 from J, leaving 4 bases between them. The CDR3 runs 13 residues. The V gene's germline CDR1 is SGHDN and CDR2 FVKESK. CDR3: CASSLSSNQPQHF. Written as DNA, the CDR3 is TGTGCCAGCAGCCTTAGTAGCAATCAGCCCCAGCATTTT.

Note on this clone: Its ends do not fully match the called genes, so a read error is possible. This rearrangement joins TRBV19 to TRBJ1-2; D is possibly TRBD1 (5 bases). The CDR3 runs 12 residues. In germline, CDR1 is LNHDA, CDR2 SQIVND (reference sequence). The CDR3 sequence: CASGHRIYGYTF. The CDR3 DNA follows: TGTGCCTCCGGACACAGGATCTATGGTTACACCTTC. Combining the CDR3 with reference TRBV19 and TRBJ1-2 gives the whole variable domain DGGITQSPKYLFRKEGQNVTLSCEQNLNHDAMYWYRQDPGQGLRLIYYSQIVNDFQKGDIAEGYSVSREKKESFPLTVTSAQKNPTAFYLCASGHRIYGYTFGSGTRLTVV.